The clone carrying this T cell receptor (beta chain) was seen a few times. Its target is not known. The data derive from a study of T cells after yellow fever vaccination. The CDR3 has 17 residues. CDR1 is SGHNT and CDR2 is YENEEA in the germline V gene. The germline V and J ends were trimmed by 0 bases and 1 base, with 13 bases remaining between them. General study findings and limits: Although most clonotypes did not, a small share appeared in both CD4 and CD8 compartments. The secondary response was weaker but peaked faster, day 5 versus 15. Abundant clonotypes (contaminants from the bulk population) could be present in FACS-sorted repertoires.

5'RACE template switching added a universal primer site and UMIs to TCR cDNA. MiXCR was run by TCRdb on the 5' RACE reads, yielding one entry per CDR3 protein. The sample carries some 300,000 distinct CDR3 sequences, roughly a tenth recorded once. The clonotype originates from a man in his late teens or twenties who received the YFV17D yellow fever vaccine. The specimen comprised CD4+ T cells sorted from PBMCs, sampled 45 days after the yellow fever booster vaccination. V gene TRBV11-3 combines with J gene TRBJ1-3; D is undetermined. The CDR3 spells CASSLDGGSGSGNTIYF. The CDR3 DNA is TGTGCCAGCAGCTTAGATGGCGGCTCGGGTTCTGGAAACACCATATATTTT.